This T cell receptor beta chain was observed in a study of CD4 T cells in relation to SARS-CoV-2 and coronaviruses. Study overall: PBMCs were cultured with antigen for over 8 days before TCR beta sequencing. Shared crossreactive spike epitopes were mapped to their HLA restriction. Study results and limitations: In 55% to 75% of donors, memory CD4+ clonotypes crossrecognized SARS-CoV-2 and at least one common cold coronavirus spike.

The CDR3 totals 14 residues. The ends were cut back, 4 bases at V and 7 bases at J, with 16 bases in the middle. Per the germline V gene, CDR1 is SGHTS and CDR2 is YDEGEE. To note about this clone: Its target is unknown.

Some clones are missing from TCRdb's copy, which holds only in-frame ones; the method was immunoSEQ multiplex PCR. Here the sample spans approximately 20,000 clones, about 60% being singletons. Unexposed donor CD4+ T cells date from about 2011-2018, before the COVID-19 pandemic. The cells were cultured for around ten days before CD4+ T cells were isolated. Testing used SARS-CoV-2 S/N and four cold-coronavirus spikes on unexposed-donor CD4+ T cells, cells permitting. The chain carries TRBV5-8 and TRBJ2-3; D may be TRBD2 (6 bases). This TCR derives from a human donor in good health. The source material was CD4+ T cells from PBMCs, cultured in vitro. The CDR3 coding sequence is TGTGCCAGCAGCACCTTTGGCACTAGCAATACGCAGTATTTT. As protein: CASSTFGTSNTQYF.